These 14 T cell receptor beta chains were all obtained from the same sample, sequenced in a study of early T cells in non-severe SARS-CoV-2 infection. TCRdb analysed the 5' RACE reads with MiXCR anew, one entry per CDR3 protein. Of almost 30,000 distinct CDR3 sequences listed, about 5.7% are singletons. Specimen: whole blood. Receptors were obtained from an adult who was a healthcare worker with PCR-confirmed SARS-CoV-2 infection or an uninfected control (not recorded which).

This clonotype was seen many times. The chain employs TRBV19 and TRBJ2-7; 7 nucleotides agree with TRBD1. The length of the CDR3 is 13 residues. Germline trimming cut 5 bases from V and 3 bases from J; bases unmatched to any gene: 4. Germline assignment: CDR1 LNHDA and CDR2 SQIVND (reference sequence). In DNA form, the CDR3 reads TGTGCCAGTAGTCCCCGGGACAGCTACGAGCAGTACTTC. It specifies CASSPRDSYEQYF.

The sample holds many counts of this clonotype. The chain joins TRBV7-2 to TRBJ2-7; D is possibly TRBD2 (5 bases). There are 15 residues in the CDR3. Germline V gene sequence: CDR1 SGHTA, CDR2 FQGNSA. V lost 5 bases and J 7 bases, leaving 21 bases between the germline ends. As DNA, the CDR3 is TGTGCCAGCAGCCCGGGGTCGTCCCTCGGTGGGGAGCAGTACTTC. This sequence encodes CASSPGSSLGGEQYF.

This clonotype was seen ten or more times. V and J are TRBV28 and TRBJ2-1; TRBD2 matches at 9 bases. J gave up 4 bases and V 4 bases, and 5 bases lay outside the gene matches. Germline CDR1 reads MDHEN; CDR2 reads SYDVKM. The CDR3 contains 15 residues. The CDR3 DNA follows: TGTGCCAGCAGTTCGCCGGGACTAGCTTACAATGAGCAGTTCTTC. Translating gives CASSSPGLAYNEQFF. The variable domain in full, completed from reference TRBV28 and TRBJ2-1, reads DVKVTQSSRYLVKRTGEKVFLECVQDMDHENMFWYRQDPGLGLRLIYFSYDVKMKEKGDIPEGYSVSREKKERFSLILESASTNQTSMYLCASSSPGLAYNEQFFGPGTRLTVL.

At least ten counts were recorded for this clonotype. The rearrangement joins TRBV27 to TRBJ2-1, with D tentatively TRBD1 or TRBD2 (5 bases each). The CDR3 is made up of 18 amino acids. The germline V gene has CDR1 MNHEY and CDR2 SMNVEV (reference sequence). The ends were cut back, 4 bases at V and 2 bases at J, with 21 bases in the middle. The CDR3 DNA is TGTGCCAGCAGTTACCCGTTCGGTGGGGGTAATGCCTACAATGAGCAGTTCTTC. Its translation: CASSYPFGGGNAYNEQFF.

This clonotype has at least ten counts. The chain uses TRBV15 and TRBJ2-7, with D maybe TRBD1 (6 bases). Trimming left V 5 bases short and J 4 bases short, with 30 bases between. The V gene's germline CDR1 is LNHNV and CDR2 YYDKDF (reference sequence). CDR3 length equals 19 residues. CDR3 DNA: TGTGCCACCAGCCGACCCCCTTTGGTGACAGGCCCCTTTCCGTACGAGCAGTACTTC. This sequence encodes CATSRPPLVTGPFPYEQYF.

V is TRBV7-3 and J is TRBJ2-1, with D perhaps TRBD1 (6 bases). The CDR3 runs 14 residues. Germline CDR1 SGHTA, CDR2 FQGTGA. Between the trimmed V and J ends, which lost 5 bases and 6 bases, there was a span of 14 bases. The CDR3 DNA is TGTGCCAGCAGCCCGCAGGGGATCAGCAATGAGCAGTTCTTC. It translates to CASSPQGISNEQFF.

The V and J genes are TRBV21-1 and TRBJ2-5; the table's D call, TRBD2, was not checked against the DNA. TRBV21-1 corresponds to a pseudogene. The CDR3 is 16 residues long. The CDR3 spells CASSIRTSGSCETQYF. The CDR3 region has the DNA TGTGCCAGCAGCATCCGGACTAGCGGTTCGTGTGAGACCCAGTACTTC.

The V gene is TRBV7-2, the J gene TRBJ1-2; 11 bases fit TRBD1. Germline CDR1 and CDR2: SGHTA and FQGNSA. The trim removed 1 base at V and 4 bases at J, leaving 11 bases unmatched. This CDR3 has 18 residues. The CDR3 region is CASSLVGQGGLQSYGYTF. In DNA form, the CDR3 reads TGTGCCAGCAGCTTAGTGGGACAGGGGGGCCTCCAATCCTATGGCTACACCTTC.

This clonotype was seen ten or more times. Here the CDR3 DNA reads TGCGCCAGCAGCCAAGCCCCCGGTTACACAGATACGCAGTATTTT. It encodes CASSQAPGYTDTQYF. The chain uses TRBV4-3 and TRBJ2-3, with no clear D. The V and J ends lost 1 base and 2 bases respectively, with 10 bases between them. The length of the CDR3 is 15 residues. Germline CDR1 and CDR2: LGHNA and YSLEER.

This clonotype has ten or more counts. This chain links TRBV12-3 or TRBV12-4 with TRBJ2-7; 9 positions match TRBD1. With V trimmed by 8 bases and J by 6 bases, 8 bases remained unmatched. The CDR3 is 13 residues long. The CDR3 DNA reads TGTGCCAGCGCTCCCACAGGGGGCATCGAGCAGTACTTC. Amino acid sequence: CASAPTGGIEQYF.

This clonotype was counted at least ten times. CDR3 coding DNA: TGCAGCGCCGGACGGCTGGACACCGGGGAGCTGTTTTTT. Protein sequence: CSAGRLDTGELFF. The chain employs TRBV29-1 and TRBJ2-2; D is unclear. The CDR3 runs 13 residues. V lost 7 bases to trimming and J lost 3 bases, with 12 bases between them. Germline assignment: CDR1 SQVTM and CDR2 ANQGSEA.

This clonotype is labeled as medium-sized. V is TRBV29-1 and J is TRBJ1-2, with D possibly TRBD1 on 5 matching bases. V dropped 4 bases and J dropped 4 bases, with 10 bases sitting between them. The germline V gene encodes CDR1 SQVTM and CDR2 ANQGSEA. CDR3 size: 12 residues. The CDR3 DNA sequence: TGCAGCGTTGGGGGACGTGTCTATGGCTACACCTTC. Translation: CSVGGRVYGYTF.

This clonotype was seen repeatedly, ten times or more. V is TRBV6-5 and J is TRBJ1-2; TRBD1 matches at 7 bases. V was pared by 1 base and J by 3 bases, with 5 bases of the junction left unmatched. Germline V CDR1 and CDR2: MNHEY, SVGAGI. This CDR3 region has 15 residues. CDR3 nucleotide sequence: TGTGCCAGCAGTTACTTGTCAGGGGGAGACTATGGCTACACCTTC. Protein: CASSYLSGGDYGYTF.

This clonotype is categorized as medium-sized. This chain's CDR3 is CASSYLSGGASYNEQFF. CDR3 in DNA: TGCGCCAGCAGCTACCTCAGCGGGGGTGCCTCCTACAATGAGCAGTTCTTC. J is TRBJ2-1 and V is TRBV5-1, with TRBD2 identical over 8 bases. Germline loops: CDR1 SGHRS, CDR2 YFSETQ. V was clipped by 3 bases and J by 0 bases; unmatched bases: 8. This CDR3 contains 17 residues.